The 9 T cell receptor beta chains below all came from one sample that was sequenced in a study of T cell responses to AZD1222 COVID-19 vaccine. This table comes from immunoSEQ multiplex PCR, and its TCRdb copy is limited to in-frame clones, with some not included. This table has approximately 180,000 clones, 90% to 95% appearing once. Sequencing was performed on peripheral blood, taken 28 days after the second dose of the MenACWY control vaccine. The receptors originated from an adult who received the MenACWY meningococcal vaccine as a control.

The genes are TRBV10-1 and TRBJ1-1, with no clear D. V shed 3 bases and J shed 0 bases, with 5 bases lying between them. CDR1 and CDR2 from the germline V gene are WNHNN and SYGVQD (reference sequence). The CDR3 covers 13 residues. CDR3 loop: CASSEQLNTEAFF. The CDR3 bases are TGCGCCAGCAGTGAACAGTTGAACACTGAAGCTTTCTTT.

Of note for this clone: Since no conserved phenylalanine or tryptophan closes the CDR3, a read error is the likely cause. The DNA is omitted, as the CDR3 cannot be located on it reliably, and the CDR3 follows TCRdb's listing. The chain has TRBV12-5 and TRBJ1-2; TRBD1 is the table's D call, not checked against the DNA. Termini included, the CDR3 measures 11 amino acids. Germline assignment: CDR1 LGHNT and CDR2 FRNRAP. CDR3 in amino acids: CASGLPPRTGE.

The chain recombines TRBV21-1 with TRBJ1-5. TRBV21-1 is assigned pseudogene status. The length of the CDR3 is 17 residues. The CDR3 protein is CASSNLRGSRRDQPQHF. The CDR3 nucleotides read TGTGCCAGCAGCAATTTGAGGGGTTCCCGGAGGGATCAGCCCCAGCATTTT.

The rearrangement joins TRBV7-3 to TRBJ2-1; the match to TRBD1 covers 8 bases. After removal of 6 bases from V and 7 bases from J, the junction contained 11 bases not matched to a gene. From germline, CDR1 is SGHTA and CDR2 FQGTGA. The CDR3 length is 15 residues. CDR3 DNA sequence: TGTGCCAGCAGTGCCCCCGGGACAGGTTTAAATGAGCAGTTCTTC. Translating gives CASSAPGTGLNEQFF.

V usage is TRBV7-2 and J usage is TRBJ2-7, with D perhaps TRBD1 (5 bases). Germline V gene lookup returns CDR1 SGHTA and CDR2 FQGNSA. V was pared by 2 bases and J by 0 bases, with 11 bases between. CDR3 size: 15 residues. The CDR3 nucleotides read TGTGCCAGCAGCTTACAGGGCGGCTACTCCTACGAGCAGTACTTC. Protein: CASSLQGGYSYEQYF.

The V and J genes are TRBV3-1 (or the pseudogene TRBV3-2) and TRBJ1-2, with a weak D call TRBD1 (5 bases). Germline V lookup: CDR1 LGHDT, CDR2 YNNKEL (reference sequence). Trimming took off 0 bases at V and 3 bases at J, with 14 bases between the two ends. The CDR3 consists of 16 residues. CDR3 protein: CASSQDSGTVYYGYTF. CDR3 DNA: TGTGCCAGCAGCCAAGATTCGGGGACCGTTTACTATGGCTACACCTTC.

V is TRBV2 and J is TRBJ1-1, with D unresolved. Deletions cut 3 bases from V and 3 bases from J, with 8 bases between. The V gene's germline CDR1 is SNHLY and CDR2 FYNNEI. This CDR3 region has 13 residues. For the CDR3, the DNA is TGTGCCAGCAGTGATGAGTGGTACACTGAAGCTTTCTTT. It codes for CASSDEWYTEAFF.

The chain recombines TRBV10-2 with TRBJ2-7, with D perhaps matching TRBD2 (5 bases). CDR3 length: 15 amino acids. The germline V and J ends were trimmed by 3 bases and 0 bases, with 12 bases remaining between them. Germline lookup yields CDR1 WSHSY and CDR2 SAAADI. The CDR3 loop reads CASSDSGSPSYEQYF. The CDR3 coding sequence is TGCGCCAGCAGTGACTCGGGATCTCCCTCCTACGAGCAGTACTTC.

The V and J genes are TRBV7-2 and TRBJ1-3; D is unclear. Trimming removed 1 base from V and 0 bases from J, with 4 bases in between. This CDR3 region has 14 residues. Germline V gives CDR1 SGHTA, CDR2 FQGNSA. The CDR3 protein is CASSLGGSGNTIYF. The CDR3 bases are TGTGCCAGCAGCTTAGGGGGCTCTGGAAACACCATATATTTT. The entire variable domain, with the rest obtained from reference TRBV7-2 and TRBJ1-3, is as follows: GAGVSQSPSNKVTEKGKDVELRCDPISGHTALYWYRQSLGQGLEFLIYFQGNSAPDKSGLPSDRFSAERTGGSVSTLTIQRTQQEDSAVYLCASSLGGSGNTIYFGEGSWLTVV.